The 18 T cell receptor beta chains listed next were all sequenced from one sample in a study of technical replicates of blood from a few donors. The data were produced by immunoSEQ multiplex PCR, yet TCRdb's version contains in-frame clones alone and is incomplete. There are tens of thousands of clones in the sample; roughly 89% occur only once, and 0.4% to 0.5% lies in the top ten. What was sequenced was T cells isolated from PBMCs. The receptor set was obtained from a human donor in good health.

V is TRBV5-1 and J is TRBJ2-5; the D gene is possibly TRBD1 (6 bases). Germline V CDR1 and CDR2: SGHRS, YFSETQ. Trimming left V 2 bases short and J 5 bases short, with 13 bases between. CDR3 length equals 14 residues. CDR3 residues: CASSFSQGLETQYF. The CDR3 DNA reads as TGCGCCAGCAGCTTCTCACAGGGATTGGAGACCCAGTACTTC.

A single count supports this clone. J is TRBJ1-1 and V is TRBV4-2; no firm D call. Trimming pared 0 bases from V and 5 bases from J, leaving 7 bases between. The V gene's germline CDR1 is LGHNA and CDR2 YNFKEQ. CDR3 length equals 13 residues. CDR3 sequence: CASSQDLETEAFF. In nucleotides, the CDR3 is TGTGCCAGCAGCCAAGATCTGGAGACTGAAGCTTTCTTT.

The chain uses TRBV27 and TRBJ1-2; D gene unclear. Germline V gene data show CDR1 as MNHEY and CDR2 as SMNVEV (reference sequence). The germline V and J ends were trimmed by 0 bases and 8 bases, with 13 bases remaining between them. The CDR3 length is 14 residues. Written as DNA, the CDR3 is TGTGCCAGCAGTTTATCGCCTCGACTCGACGGCTACACCTTC. Amino acid sequence: CASSLSPRLDGYTF.

The sample holds one count of this clone. The J gene is TRBJ2-7, the V gene TRBV10-3; D unresolved. Per the germline V gene, CDR1 is ENHRY and CDR2 is SYGVKD. The CDR3 totals 12 residues. The ends were cut back, 4 bases at V and 2 bases at J, with 6 bases in the middle. DNA of the CDR3: TGTGCCATCAGTGGTGTAACCTACGAGCAGTACTTC. It is translated as CAISGVTYEQYF.

The chain recombines TRBV6-1 with TRBJ1-4; the D is unclear. Germline V lookup: CDR1 MNHNS, CDR2 SASEGT. Deletions cut 10 bases from V and 5 bases from J, with 14 bases between. This CDR3 has 13 residues. The CDR3 region is CATTRRENEKLFF. The CDR3 DNA is TGTGCCACCACCCGACGGGAGAATGAAAAACTGTTTTTT.

This clone was observed a single time. The chain couples TRBV5-3 to TRBJ2-3; a weak D match, TRBD2 (6 bases). TRBV5-3 is identified as an open reading frame with a role that is uncertain. V gave up 0 bases and J gave up 4 bases, with 15 bases separating them. The CDR3 runs to 16 residues. The CDR3 here is CARSLGRETRPDTQYF. The CDR3 nucleotides are TGTGCCAGAAGCTTGGGGCGGGAAACCCGTCCAGATACGCAGTATTTT.

This clone appeared a few times. V usage is TRBV7-9 and J usage is TRBJ1-5, with D possibly TRBD1 on 6 matching bases. The CDR3 is made up of 14 amino acids. Germline values: CDR1 SEHNR, CDR2 FQNEAQ (reference sequence). Trimming left V 5 bases short and J 7 bases short, with 15 bases between. The CDR3 sequence: CASSPPGENQPQHF. The CDR3 nucleotides are TGTGCCAGCAGCCCCCCAGGGGAAAACCAGCCCCAGCATTTT.

This chain links TRBV6-5 with TRBJ2-5; 9 bases match TRBD1. J lost 8 bases, V lost 5 bases, and 3 bases had no gene match. This CDR3 comprises 12 residues. Germline V gene data show CDR1 as MNHEY and CDR2 as SVGAGI. In DNA form, the CDR3 reads TGTGCCAGCAGTGACAGGGGGATAACCCAGTACTTC. Translated, it gives CASSDRGITQYF.

This chain links TRBV19 with TRBJ1-1; D may be TRBD1 (6 bases). Germline CDR1 reads LNHDA; CDR2 reads SQIVND (reference sequence). The CDR3 has 13 residues. V was pared by 4 bases and J by 7 bases, with 13 bases between. The CDR3 here is CASSTRTAIEAFF. In DNA form, the CDR3 reads TGTGCCAGTAGTACCCGGACAGCGATTGAAGCTTTCTTT.

The rearrangement links TRBV6-5 to TRBJ2-2, with TRBD2 identical over 7 bases. Germline V CDR1 and CDR2: MNHEY, SVGAGI. This CDR3 contains 15 residues. V dropped 6 bases and J dropped 3; count of bases not matched to a gene: 7. In DNA form, the CDR3 reads TGTGCCAGCAGCCTAATGACTAGCTACACCGGGGAGCTGTTTTTT. Encoded protein: CASSLMTSYTGELFF.

The CDR3 nucleotides read TGTGCCAGTAGTATCCTTAGCGGGAGAAGGAACACCGGGGAGCTGTTTTTT. Its translation is CASSILSGRRNTGELFF. The V gene is TRBV19, the J gene TRBJ2-2; 9 bases match TRBD2. The V gene end was trimmed by 3 bases and the J gene end by 1 base; junction bases not matched to a gene: 6. This CDR3 is 17 amino acids long. Per germline, CDR1 LNHDA and CDR2 SQIVND (reference sequence).

The chain has TRBV5-1 and TRBJ2-1; 11 bases match TRBD2. Trimming at V came to 4 bases and at J to 1 base, leaving 4 bases not matched to a gene. Per the germline V gene, CDR1 is SGHRS and CDR2 is YFSETQ. There are 16 residues in the CDR3. In DNA form, the CDR3 reads TGCGCCAGCAGCATAAGGACTAGCGGGTCCTACAATGAGCAGTTCTTC. It translates to CASSIRTSGSYNEQFF.

The chain has TRBV29-1 and TRBJ1-2; 8 bases are shared with TRBD1. V lost 4 bases and J lost 3; bases outside the gene matches: 4. Germline assignment: CDR1 SQVTM and CDR2 ANQGSEA. CDR3 length equals 13 residues. CDR3 sequence reads: CSVVDREDYGYTF. As DNA, the CDR3 is TGCAGCGTTGTGGACAGGGAGGACTATGGCTACACCTTC.

The rearrangement joins TRBV9 to TRBJ2-1, with D unresolved. The CDR3 contains 12 residues. Deletions cut 3 bases from V and 3 bases from J, with 4 bases between. The germline V gene has CDR1 SGDLS and CDR2 YYNGEE. The CDR3 spells CASSAGYNEQFF. The CDR3 DNA reads TGTGCCAGCAGCGCAGGCTACAATGAGCAGTTCTTC.

In its sample, this clone was seen once. The chain couples TRBV9 to TRBJ2-6, with D unresolved. Germline V gene sequence: CDR1 SGDLS, CDR2 YYNGEE. V lost 0 bases and J 4 bases, leaving 11 bases between the germline ends. CDR3 length: 16 amino acids. The CDR3 sequence: CASSVAPVVGANVLTF. The CDR3 DNA sequence: TGTGCCAGCAGCGTAGCTCCGGTGGTAGGGGCCAACGTCCTGACTTTC.

On this clone itself: A junction end diverges from the germline sequence, so it may reflect a read error. This chain uses TRBV4-1 with TRBJ2-7; 8 positions match TRBD2. Germline CDR1 reads MGHRA; CDR2 reads YSYEKL. The CDR3 is 16 amino acids. CDR3 protein: CASSPQSGLVSHEQYF. Written as DNA, the CDR3 is TGCGCCAGCAGCCCCCAGTCGGGACTAGTCTCCCACGAGCAGTACTTC.

The chain is built from TRBV4-3 and TRBJ1-1; possibly TRBD1 for D (6 bases). The CDR3 sequence is 12 residues long. Germline CDR1 and CDR2: LGHNA and YSLEER. V lost 6 bases and J 7 bases, leaving 12 bases between the germline ends. In DNA, the CDR3 is TGCGCCAGCAGTCGTATGACAGGTGAAGCTTTCTTT. Protein: CASSRMTGEAFF.

The chain has TRBV18 and TRBJ1-5; TRBD1 aligns across 8 bases. V was clipped by 2 bases and J by 5 bases; unmatched bases: 2. The CDR3 is 14 amino acids. Germline CDR1 and CDR2: KGHSH and LQKENI. CDR3 sequence: CASSPMGQDQPQHF. CDR3 nucleotide sequence: TGTGCCAGCTCACCAATGGGACAGGATCAGCCCCAGCATTTT.